The 2 T cell receptor beta chains listed next were all sequenced from one sample in a study of neurological immune-mediated disorders. TCRdb reanalysed the 5' RACE reads using MiXCR and keeps one entry per CDR3 protein. The repertoire holds about 18,000 distinct CDR3 sequences, with 3.5% as singletons. The specimen was CD8+ T cells from blood. These receptors all come from a woman between 35 and 50 years old in good health.

This clonotype counts as large. This chain joins TRBV25-1 and TRBJ2-7; TRBD2 is a possible D gene (7 bases). Looked up from germline, CDR1 is MGHDK and CDR2 is SYGVNS. This CDR3 spans 15 amino acids. V lost 3 bases, J lost 4 bases, and 16 bases lay in between. The CDR3 nucleotides are TGTGCCAGCAGTGATGGGGGGGCGCGATTTTACGAGCAGTACTTC. It specifies CASSDGGARFYEQYF.

The table lists this clonotype with many counts. V usage is TRBV6-4 and J usage is TRBJ2-1; TRBD2 matches at 7 bases. V was pared by 7 bases and J by 5 bases, with 11 bases of the junction left unmatched. The germline gives CDR1 MRHNA, CDR2 SNTAGT. This CDR3 has 15 residues. The CDR3 region is CASTREASGNNEQFF. CDR3 nucleotide sequence: TGTGCCAGCACCCGAGAGGCTAGCGGAAACAATGAGCAGTTCTTC.